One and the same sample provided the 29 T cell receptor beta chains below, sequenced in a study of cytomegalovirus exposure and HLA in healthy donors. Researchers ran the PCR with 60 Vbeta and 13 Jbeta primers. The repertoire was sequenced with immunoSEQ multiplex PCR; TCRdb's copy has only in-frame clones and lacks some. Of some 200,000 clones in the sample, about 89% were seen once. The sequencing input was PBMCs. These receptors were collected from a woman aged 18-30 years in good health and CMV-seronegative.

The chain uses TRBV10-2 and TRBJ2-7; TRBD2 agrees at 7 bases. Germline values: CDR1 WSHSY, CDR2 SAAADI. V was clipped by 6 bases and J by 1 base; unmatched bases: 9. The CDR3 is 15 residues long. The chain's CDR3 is CASRGGGQGSYEQYF. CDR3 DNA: TGCGCCAGCAGGGGGGGAGGGCAGGGATCCTACGAGCAGTACTTC.

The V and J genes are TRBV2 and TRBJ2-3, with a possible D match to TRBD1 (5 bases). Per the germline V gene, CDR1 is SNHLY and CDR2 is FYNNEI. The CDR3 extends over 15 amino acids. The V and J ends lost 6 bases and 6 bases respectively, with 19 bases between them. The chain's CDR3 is CASSPDSVLQDTQYF. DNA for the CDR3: TGTGCCAGCAGCCCTGACAGCGTCCTTCAGGATACGCAGTATTTT.

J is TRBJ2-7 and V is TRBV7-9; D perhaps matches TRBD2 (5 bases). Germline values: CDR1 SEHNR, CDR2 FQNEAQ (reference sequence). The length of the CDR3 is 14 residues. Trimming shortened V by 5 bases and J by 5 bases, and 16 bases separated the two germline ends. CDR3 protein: CASSLAGRINEQYF. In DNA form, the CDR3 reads TGTGCCAGCAGCCTGGCGGGTCGGATAAACGAGCAGTACTTC.

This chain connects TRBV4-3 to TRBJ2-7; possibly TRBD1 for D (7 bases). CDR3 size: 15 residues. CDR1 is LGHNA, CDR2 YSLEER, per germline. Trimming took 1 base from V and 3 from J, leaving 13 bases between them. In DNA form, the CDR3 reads TGCGCCAGCAGCCAAGTGGAGGGGGCCTACTACGAGCAGTACTTC. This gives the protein CASSQVEGAYYEQYF.

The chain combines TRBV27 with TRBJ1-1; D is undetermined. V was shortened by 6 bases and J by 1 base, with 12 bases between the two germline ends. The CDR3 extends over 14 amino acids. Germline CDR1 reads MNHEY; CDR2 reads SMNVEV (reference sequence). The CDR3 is CASSPHEGNTEAFF. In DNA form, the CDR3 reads TGTGCCAGCAGCCCTCATGAGGGGAACACTGAAGCTTTCTTT.

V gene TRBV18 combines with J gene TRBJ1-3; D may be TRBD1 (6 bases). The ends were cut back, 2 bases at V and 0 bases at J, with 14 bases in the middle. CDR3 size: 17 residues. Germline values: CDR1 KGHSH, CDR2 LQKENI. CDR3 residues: CASSPRGYLASGNTIYF. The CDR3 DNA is TGTGCCAGCTCACCAAGGGGGTACCTGGCCTCTGGAAACACCATATATTTT.

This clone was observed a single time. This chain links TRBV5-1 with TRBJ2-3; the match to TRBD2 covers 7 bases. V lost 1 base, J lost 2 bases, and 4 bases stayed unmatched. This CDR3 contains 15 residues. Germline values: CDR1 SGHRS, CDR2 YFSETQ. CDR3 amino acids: CASSLMRGNTDTQYF. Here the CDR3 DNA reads TGCGCCAGCAGCTTGATGCGGGGGAACACAGATACGCAGTATTTT.

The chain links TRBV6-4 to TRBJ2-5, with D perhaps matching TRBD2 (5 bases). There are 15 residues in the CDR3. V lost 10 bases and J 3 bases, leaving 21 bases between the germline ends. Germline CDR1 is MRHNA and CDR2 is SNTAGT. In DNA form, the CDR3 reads TGTGCCAAGAAAGAGCGGTCGGTAGTTGAAGAGACCCAGTACTTC. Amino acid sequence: CAKKERSVVEETQYF.

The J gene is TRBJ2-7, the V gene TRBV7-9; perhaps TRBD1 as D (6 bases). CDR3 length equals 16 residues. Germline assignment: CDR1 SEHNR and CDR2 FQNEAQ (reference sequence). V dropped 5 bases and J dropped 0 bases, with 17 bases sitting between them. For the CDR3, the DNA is TGTGCCAGCAGCGGACCCCGGGACACCCTCTCCTACGAGCAGTACTTC. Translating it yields CASSGPRDTLSYEQYF.

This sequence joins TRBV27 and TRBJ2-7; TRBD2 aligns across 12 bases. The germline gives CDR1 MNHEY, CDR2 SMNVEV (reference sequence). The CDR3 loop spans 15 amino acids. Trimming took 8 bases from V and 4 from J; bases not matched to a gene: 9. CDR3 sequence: CASGTSGQPPYEQYF. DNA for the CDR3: TGTGCCAGCGGGACTAGCGGGCAGCCCCCTTACGAGCAGTACTTC.

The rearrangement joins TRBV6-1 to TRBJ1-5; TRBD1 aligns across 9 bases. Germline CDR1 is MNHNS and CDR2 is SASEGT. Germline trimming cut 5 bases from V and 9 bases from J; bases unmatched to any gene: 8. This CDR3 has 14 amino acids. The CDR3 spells CASSYPGQGPPQHF. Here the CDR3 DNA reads TGTGCCAGCAGTTATCCGGGACAGGGCCCGCCCCAGCATTTT.

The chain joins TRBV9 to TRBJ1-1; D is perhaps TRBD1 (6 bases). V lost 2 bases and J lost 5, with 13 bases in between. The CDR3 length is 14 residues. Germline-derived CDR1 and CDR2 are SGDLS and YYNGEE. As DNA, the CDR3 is TGTGCCAGCAGCGTTTCCTGGGGGACAACTGAAGCTTTCTTT. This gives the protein CASSVSWGTTEAFF. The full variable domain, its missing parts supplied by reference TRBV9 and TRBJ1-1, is DSGVTQTPKHLITATGQRVTLRCSPRSGDLSVYWYQQSLDQGLQFLIQYYNGEERAKGNILERFSAQQFPDLHSELNLSSLELGDSALYFCASSVSWGTTEAFFGQGTRLTVV.

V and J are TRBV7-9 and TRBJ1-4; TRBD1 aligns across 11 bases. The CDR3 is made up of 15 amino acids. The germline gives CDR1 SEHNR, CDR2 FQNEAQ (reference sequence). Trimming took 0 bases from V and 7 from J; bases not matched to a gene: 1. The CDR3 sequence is CASSLAGTGGEKLFF. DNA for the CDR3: TGTGCCAGCAGCTTAGCCGGGACAGGGGGTGAAAAACTGTTTTTT.

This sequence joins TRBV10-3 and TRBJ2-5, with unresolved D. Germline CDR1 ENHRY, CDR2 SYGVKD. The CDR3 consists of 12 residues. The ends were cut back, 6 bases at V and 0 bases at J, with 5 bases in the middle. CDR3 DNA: TGTGCCATCAGCACATACCAAGAGACCCAGTACTTC. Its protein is CAISTYQETQYF.

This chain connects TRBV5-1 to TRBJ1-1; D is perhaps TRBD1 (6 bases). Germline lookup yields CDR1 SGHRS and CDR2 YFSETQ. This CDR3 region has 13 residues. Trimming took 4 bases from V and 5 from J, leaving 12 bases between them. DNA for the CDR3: TGCGCCAGCAGCGCAGGGGTAAGGACTGAAGCTTTCTTT. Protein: CASSAGVRTEAFF.

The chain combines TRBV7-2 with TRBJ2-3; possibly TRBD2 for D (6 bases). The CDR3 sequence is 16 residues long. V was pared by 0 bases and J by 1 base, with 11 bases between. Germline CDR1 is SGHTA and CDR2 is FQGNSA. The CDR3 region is CASSLALARGTDTQYF. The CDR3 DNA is TGTGCCAGCAGCTTAGCCCTAGCGCGGGGCACAGATACGCAGTATTTT. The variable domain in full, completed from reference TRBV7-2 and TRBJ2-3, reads GAGVSQSPSNKVTEKGKDVELRCDPISGHTALYWYRQSLGQGLEFLIYFQGNSAPDKSGLPSDRFSAERTGGSVSTLTIQRTQQEDSAVYLCASSLALARGTDTQYFGPGTRLTVL.

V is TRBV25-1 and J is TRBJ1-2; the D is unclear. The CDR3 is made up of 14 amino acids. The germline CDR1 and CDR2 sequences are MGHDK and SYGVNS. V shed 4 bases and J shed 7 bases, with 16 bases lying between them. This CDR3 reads CASSVAGIDRGYTF. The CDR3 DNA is TGTGCCAGCAGTGTTGCGGGGATAGATCGTGGCTACACCTTC.

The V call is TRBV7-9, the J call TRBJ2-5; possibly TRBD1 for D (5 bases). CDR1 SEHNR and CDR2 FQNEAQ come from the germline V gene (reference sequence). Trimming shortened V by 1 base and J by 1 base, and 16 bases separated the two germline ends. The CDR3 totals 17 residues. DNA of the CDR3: TGTGCCAGCAGCTTAGAGGGGCGTTGGCTAGTCCAAGAGACCCAGTACTTC. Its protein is CASSLEGRWLVQETQYF.

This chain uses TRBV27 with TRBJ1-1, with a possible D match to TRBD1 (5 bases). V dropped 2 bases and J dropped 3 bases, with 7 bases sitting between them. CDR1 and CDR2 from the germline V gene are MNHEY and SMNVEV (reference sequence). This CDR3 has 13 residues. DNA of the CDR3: TGTGCCAGCAGTTTAGGGGGGGACACTGAAGCTTTCTTT. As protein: CASSLGGDTEAFF.

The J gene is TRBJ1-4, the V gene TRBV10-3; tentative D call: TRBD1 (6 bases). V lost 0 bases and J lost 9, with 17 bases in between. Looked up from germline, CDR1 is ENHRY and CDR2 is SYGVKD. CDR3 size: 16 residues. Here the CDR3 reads CAISESFAQGAQKLFF. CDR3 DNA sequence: TGTGCCATCAGTGAGTCCTTCGCACAGGGAGCTCAAAAACTGTTTTTT.

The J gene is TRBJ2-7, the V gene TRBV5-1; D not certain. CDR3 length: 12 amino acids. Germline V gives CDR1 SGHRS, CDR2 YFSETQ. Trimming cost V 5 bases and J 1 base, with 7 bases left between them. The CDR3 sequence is CASSYESYEQYF. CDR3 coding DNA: TGCGCCAGCAGTTACGAGTCCTACGAGCAGTACTTC.

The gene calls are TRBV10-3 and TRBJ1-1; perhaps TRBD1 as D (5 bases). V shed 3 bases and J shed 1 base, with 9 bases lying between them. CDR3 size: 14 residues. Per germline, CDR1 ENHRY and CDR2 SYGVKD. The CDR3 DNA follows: TGTGCCATCAGTGAAACAGGACAGAACACTGAAGCTTTCTTT. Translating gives CAISETGQNTEAFF.

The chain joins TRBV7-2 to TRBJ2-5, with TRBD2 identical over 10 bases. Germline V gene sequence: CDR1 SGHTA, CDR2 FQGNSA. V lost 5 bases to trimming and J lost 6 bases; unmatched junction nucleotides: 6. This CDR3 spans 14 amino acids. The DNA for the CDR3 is TGTGCCAGCAGCCACAGCGGGGGGGGGCAGACCCAGTACTTC. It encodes CASSHSGGGQTQYF. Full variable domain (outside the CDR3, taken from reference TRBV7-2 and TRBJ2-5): GAGVSQSPSNKVTEKGKDVELRCDPISGHTALYWYRQSLGQGLEFLIYFQGNSAPDKSGLPSDRFSAERTGGSVSTLTIQRTQQEDSAVYLCASSHSGGGQTQYFGPGTRLLVL.

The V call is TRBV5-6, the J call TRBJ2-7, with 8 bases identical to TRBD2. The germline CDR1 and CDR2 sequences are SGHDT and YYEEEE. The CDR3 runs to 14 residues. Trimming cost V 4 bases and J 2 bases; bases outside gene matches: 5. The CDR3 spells CASSLRGATYEQYF. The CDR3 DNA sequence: TGTGCCAGCAGCCTGCGGGGGGCTACCTACGAGCAGTACTTC.

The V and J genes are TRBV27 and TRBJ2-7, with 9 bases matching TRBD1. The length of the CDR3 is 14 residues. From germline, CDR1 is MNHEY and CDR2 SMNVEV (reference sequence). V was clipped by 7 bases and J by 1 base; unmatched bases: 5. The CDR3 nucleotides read TGTGCCAGCACGCGGGGACAGGGTTCCTACGAGCAGTACTTC. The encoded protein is CASTRGQGSYEQYF.

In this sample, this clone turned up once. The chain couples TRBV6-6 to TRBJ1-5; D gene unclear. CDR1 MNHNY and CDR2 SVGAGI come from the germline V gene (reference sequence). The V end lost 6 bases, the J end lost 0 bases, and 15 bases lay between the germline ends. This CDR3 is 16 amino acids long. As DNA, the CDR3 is TGTGCCAGCAGAAACGGCCCGGGGTATAGCAATCAGCCCCAGCATTTT. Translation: CASRNGPGYSNQPQHF.

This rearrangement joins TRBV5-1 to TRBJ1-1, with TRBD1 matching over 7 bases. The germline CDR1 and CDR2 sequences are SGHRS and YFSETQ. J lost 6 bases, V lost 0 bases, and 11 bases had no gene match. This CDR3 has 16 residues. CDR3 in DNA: TGCGCCAGCAGCTTGGGGGACAGACCTCGGGGGCCTGAAGCTTTCTTT. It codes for CASSLGDRPRGPEAFF.

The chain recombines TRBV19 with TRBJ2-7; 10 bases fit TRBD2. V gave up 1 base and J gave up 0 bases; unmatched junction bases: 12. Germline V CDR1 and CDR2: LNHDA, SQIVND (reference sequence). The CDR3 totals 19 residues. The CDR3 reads CASSIGGPGLAVSSYEQYF. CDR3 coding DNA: TGTGCCAGTAGTATAGGAGGACCCGGACTAGCGGTAAGCTCCTACGAGCAGTACTTC.

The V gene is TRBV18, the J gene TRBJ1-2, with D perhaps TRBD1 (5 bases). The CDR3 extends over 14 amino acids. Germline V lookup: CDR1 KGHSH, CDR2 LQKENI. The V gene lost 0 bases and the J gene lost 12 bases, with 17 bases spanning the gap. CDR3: CASSPPLPGNRDTF. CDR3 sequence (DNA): TGTGCCAGCTCACCACCGTTACCAGGGAATCGGGACACCTTC.